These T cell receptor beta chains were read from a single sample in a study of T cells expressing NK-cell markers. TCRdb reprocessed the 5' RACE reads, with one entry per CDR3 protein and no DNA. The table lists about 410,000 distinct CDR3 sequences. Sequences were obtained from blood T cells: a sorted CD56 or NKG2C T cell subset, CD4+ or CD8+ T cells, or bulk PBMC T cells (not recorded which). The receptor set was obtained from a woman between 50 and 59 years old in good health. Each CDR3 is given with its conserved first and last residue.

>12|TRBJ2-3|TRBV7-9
CATKAGTDTQYF
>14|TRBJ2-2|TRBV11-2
CASSRGADTGELFF
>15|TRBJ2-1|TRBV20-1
CSASRDARQYNEQFF
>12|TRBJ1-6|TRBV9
CASSVLNSPLHF
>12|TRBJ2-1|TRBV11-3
CASSLTSSEQFF
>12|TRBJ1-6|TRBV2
CASLIPGEPLHF
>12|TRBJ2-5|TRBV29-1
CSVGHGQETQYF
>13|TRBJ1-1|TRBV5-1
CASSLERYTEAFF
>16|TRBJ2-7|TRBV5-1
CASSPSASGSGVEQYF
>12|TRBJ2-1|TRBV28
CASSSSYNVQFF
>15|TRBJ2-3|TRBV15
CATSTSGRVRDTQYF
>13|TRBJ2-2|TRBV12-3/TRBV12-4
CASSLWGSGELFF
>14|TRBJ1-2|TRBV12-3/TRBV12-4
CASSLRNRGHGYTF
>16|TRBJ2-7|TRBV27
CASRPGRTEKEGEQYF
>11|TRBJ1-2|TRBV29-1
CSVESIRGYTF
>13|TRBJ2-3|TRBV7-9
CASSLPPMDGQYF
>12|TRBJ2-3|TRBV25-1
CASRAVTDTQYF
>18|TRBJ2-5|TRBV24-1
CATSDSSLGLAGDGTQYF
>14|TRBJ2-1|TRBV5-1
CASSLDSRINEQFF
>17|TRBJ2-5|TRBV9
CASSVDLAGAVQETQYF
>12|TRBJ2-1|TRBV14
CASSRAGFEQFF
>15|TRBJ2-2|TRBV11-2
CASSFLRDRTGELFF
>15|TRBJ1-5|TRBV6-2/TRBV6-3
CASRGGGVLGQPQHF
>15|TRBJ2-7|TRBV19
CASSAGTGVFYEQYF
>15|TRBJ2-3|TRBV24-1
CATSSGGLSTDTQYF
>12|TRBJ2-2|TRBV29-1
CSVESSTGELFF
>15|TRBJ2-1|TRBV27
CASSLAGLIYNEQFF
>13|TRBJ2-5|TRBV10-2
CASSSREVETQYF